This TCR beta chain was profiled in a study of blood T cell repertoires in COVID-19. Study details: The United States, Italy and Spain provided the acute and convalescent COVID-19 samples.

The CDR3 runs 15 residues. Authors' processing steps: Scientists estimated how many nucleated cells there were by amplifying reference gene primers. The data were produced by immunoSEQ multiplex PCR, yet TCRdb's version contains in-frame clones alone and is incomplete. V, J and clone size were drawn from that table, and D and trimming were deduced from the DNA. The sample lists roughly 120,000 clones; approximately 85% were seen once. The chain combines TRBV21-1 with TRBJ2-7; the table's D call, TRBD2, was not checked against the DNA. TRBV21-1 is deemed a pseudogene. The TCR was taken from an elderly woman with COVID-19, enrolled during active disease. The sample consisted of peripheral blood. In nucleotides, the CDR3 is TGTGCCAGCAGCAAGAGTCTAGCGGACTCCTACGAGCAGTACTTC. It is translated as CASSKSLADSYEQYF.